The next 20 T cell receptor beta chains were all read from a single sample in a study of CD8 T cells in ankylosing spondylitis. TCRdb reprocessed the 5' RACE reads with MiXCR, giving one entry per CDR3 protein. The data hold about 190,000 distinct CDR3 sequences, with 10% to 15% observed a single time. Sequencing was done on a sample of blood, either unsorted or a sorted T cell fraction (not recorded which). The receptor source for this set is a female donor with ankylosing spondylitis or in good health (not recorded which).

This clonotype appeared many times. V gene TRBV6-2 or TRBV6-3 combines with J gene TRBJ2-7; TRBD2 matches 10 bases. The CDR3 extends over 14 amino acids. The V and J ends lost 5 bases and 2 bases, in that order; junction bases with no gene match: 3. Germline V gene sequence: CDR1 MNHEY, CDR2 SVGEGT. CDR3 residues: CASSRGLATYEQYF. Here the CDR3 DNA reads TGTGCCAGCAGTAGGGGACTAGCGACCTACGAGCAGTACTTC.

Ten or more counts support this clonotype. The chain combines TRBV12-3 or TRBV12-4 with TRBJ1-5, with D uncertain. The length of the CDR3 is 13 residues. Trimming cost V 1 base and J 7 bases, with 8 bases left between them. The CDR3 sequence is CASSLGAGQPQHF. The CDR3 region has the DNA TGTGCCAGCAGTTTAGGGGCCGGCCAGCCCCAGCATTTT.

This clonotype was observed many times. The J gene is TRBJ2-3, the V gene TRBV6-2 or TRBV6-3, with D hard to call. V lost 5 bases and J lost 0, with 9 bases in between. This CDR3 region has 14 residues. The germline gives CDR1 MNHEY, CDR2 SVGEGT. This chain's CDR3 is CASSRGMSTDTQYF. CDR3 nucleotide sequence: TGTGCCAGCAGTAGAGGCATGAGCACAGATACGCAGTATTTT.

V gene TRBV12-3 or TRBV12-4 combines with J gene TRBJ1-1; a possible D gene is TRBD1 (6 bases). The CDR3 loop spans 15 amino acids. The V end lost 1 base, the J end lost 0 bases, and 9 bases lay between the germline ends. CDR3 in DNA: TGTGCCAGCAGTTTAGTTGGGGGGCTGAACACTGAAGCTTTCTTT. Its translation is CASSLVGGLNTEAFF.

The CDR3 sequence: CAISESEDGTQYF. CDR3 coding DNA: TGTGCCATCAGTGAGTCTGAGGATGGGACCCAGTACTTC. V usage is TRBV10-3 and J usage is TRBJ2-5; D unclear. Per the germline V gene, CDR1 is ENHRY and CDR2 is SYGVKD. The CDR3 is 13 residues long. V gave up 0 bases and J gave up 7 bases, with 9 bases separating them.

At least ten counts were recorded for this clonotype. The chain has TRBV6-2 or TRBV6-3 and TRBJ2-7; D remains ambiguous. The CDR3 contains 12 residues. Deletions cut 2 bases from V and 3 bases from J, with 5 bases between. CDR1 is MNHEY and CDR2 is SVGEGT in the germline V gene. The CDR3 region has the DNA TGTGCCAGCAGTTACCAGATCTACGAGCAGTACTTC. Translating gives CASSYQIYEQYF.

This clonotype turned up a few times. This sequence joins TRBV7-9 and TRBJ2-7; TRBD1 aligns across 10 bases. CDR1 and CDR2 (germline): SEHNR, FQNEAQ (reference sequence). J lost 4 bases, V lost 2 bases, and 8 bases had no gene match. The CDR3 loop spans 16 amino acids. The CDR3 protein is CASSLSPGTGAYEQYF. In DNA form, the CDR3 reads TGTGCCAGCAGCTTAAGCCCCGGGACAGGGGCTTACGAGCAGTACTTC.

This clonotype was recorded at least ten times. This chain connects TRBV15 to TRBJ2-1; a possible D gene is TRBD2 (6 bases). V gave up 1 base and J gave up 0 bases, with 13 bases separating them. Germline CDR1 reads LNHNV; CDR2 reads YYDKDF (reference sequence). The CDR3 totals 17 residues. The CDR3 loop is CATSRVRGRSSYNEQFF. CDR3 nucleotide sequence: TGTGCCACCAGCAGAGTGCGGGGCCGAAGCTCCTACAATGAGCAGTTCTTC.

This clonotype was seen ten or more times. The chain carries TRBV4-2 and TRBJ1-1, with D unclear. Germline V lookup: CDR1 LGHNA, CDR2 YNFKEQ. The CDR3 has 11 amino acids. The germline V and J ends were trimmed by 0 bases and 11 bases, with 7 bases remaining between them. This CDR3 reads CASSQEGVAFF. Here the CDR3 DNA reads TGTGCCAGCAGCCAAGAGGGCGTCGCTTTCTTT.

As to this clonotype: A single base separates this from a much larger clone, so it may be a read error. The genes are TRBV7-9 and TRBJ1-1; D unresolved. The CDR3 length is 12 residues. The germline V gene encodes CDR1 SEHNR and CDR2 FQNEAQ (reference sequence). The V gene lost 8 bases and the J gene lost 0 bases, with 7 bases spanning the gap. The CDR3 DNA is TGTGCCAGCGAGGCTGTGAACACTGAAGCTTTCTTT. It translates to CASEAVNTEAFF.

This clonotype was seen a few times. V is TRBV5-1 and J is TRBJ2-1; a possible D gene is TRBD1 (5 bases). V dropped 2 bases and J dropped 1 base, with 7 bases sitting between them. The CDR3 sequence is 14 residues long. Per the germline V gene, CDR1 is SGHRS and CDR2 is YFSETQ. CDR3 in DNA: TGCGCCAGCAGCTTAGGGGAATCCTACAATGAGCAGTTCTTC. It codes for CASSLGESYNEQFF.

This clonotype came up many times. The CDR3 sequence is CSAAQAGYNEQFF. The DNA of the CDR3 is TGCAGTGCAGCTCAGGCGGGGTACAATGAGCAGTTCTTC. V usage is TRBV20-1 and J usage is TRBJ2-1; tentative D call: TRBD2 (6 bases). The germline V and J ends were trimmed by 6 bases and 4 bases, with 13 bases remaining between them. This CDR3 is built from 13 residues. Germline values: CDR1 DFQATT, CDR2 SNEGSKA (reference sequence).

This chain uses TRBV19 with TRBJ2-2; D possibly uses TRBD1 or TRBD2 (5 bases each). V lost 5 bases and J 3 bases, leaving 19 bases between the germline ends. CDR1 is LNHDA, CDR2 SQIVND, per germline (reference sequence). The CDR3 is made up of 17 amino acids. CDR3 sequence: CASSGREDWRDTGELFF. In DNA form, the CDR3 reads TGTGCCAGTAGTGGCAGGGAAGACTGGCGGGACACCGGGGAGCTGTTTTTT. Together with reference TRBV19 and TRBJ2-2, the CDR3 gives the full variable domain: DGGITQSPKYLFRKEGQNVTLSCEQNLNHDAMYWYRQDPGQGLRLIYYSQIVNDFQKGDIAEGYSVSREKKESFPLTVTSAQKNPTAFYLCASSGREDWRDTGELFFGEGSRLTVL.

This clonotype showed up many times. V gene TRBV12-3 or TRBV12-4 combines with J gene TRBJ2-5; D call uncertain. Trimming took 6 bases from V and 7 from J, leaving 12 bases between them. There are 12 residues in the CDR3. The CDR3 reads CASSTSVGTQYF. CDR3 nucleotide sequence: TGTGCCAGCAGCACCTCAGTAGGGACCCAGTACTTC.

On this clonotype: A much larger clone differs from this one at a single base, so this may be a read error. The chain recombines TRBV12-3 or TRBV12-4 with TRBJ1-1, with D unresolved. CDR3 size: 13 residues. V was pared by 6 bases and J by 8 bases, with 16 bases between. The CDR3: CASSIPRTEEAFF. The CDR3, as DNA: TGTGCCAGCAGCATTCCCCGGACCGAAGAAGCTTTCTTT.

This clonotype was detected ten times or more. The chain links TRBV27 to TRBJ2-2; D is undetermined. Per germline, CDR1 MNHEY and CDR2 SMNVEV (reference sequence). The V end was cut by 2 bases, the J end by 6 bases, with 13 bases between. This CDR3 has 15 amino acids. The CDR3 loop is CASSLTSGAAGELFF. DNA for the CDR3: TGTGCCAGCAGTTTAACATCGGGCGCGGCCGGGGAGCTGTTTTTT.

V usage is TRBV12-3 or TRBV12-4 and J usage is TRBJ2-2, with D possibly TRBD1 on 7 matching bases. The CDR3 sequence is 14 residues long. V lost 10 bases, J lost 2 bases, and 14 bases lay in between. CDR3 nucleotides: TGTGCCATCCAGGGGGAGGAAAACACCGGGGAGCTGTTTTTT. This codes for CAIQGEENTGELFF.

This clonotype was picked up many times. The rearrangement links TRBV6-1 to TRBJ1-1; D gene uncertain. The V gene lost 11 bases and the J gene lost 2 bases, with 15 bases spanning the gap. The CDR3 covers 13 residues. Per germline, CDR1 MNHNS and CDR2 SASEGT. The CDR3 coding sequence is TGTGCCTGTGGGGTGGTCGGCAACACTGAAGCTTTCTTT. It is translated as CACGVVGNTEAFF.

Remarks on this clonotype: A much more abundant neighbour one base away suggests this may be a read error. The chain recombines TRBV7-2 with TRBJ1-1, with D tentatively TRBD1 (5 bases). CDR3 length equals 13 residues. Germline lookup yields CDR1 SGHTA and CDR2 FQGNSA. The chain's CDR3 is CASSSDRNSEAFF. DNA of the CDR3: TGTGCCAGCAGTTCTGACAGAAACAGTGAAGCTTTCTTT.

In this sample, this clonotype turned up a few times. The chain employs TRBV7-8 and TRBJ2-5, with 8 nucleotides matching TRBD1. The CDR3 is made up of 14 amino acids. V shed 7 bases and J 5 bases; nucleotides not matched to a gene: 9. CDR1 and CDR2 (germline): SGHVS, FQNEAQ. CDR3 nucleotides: TGTGCCAGCATCCGACAGGGGTTCGGTGAGACCCAGTACTTC. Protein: CASIRQGFGETQYF.